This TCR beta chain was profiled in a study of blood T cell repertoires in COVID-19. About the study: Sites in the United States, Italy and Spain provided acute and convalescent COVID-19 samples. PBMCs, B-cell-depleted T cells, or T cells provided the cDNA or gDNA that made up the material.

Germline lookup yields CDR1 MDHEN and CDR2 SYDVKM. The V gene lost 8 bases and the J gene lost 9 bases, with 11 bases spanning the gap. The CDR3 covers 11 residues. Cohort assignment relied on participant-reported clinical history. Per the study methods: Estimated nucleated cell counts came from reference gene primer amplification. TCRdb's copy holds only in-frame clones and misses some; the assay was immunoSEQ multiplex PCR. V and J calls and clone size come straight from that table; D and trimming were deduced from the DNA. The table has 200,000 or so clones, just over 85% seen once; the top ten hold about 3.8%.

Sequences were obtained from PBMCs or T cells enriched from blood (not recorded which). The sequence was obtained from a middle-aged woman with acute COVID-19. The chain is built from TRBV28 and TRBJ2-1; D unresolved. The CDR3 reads CASAYRGEQFF. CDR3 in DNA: TGTGCCAGCGCCTACCGAGGTGAGCAGTTCTTC.